This T cell receptor beta chain was obtained from a study of T-cell memory formation after mild COVID-19. Study-wide context: TCR clusters were largely donor specific. Study conclusions and caveats: There were some responding clones in pre-infection memory, which suggested that cross-reactive memory had joined.

This clonotype has more than one count but fewer than ten. The antigen is not known. TCRdb re-analysed the 5' RACE reads in MiXCR, keeping a single row per CDR3 protein. The repertoire consists of around 150,000 distinct CDR3 sequences, with about a third occurring once and the leading ten covering about 11%. The clonotype was recovered from an adult woman who had mild COVID-19 (a few samples of this study predate the infection). Cell type and time point are not known. The specimen was PBMCs or a T cell subset sorted from them (not recorded which).

The CDR3 coding sequence is TGTGCCAGCAGCTTAAGGACGGGGACAGCTGATGGCTACACCTTC. This codes for CASSLRTGTADGYTF. The chain carries TRBV11-2 and TRBJ1-2; TRBD1 matches 7 bases. This CDR3 contains 15 residues. CDR1 is SGHAT, CDR2 FQNNGV, per germline. With 2 bases clipped from V and 6 bases from J, the junction kept 9 bases outside the gene matches.